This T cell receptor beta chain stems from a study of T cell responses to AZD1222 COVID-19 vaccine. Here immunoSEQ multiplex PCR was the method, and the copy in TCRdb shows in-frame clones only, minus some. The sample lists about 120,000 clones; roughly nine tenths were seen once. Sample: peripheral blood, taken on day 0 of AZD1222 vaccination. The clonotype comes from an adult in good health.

The CDR3 loop reads CASSQGLGEGAVAGNTIYF. Here the CDR3 DNA reads TGCGCCAGCAGCCAAGGGTTAGGAGAGGGGGCTGTGGCTGGAAACACCATATATTTT. The chain has TRBV4-3 and TRBJ1-3; 7 bases fit TRBD1. The CDR3 is 19 amino acids. Trimming at V came to 1 base and at J to 2 bases, leaving 14 bases not matched to a gene. CDR1 is LGHNA, CDR2 YSLEER, per germline.